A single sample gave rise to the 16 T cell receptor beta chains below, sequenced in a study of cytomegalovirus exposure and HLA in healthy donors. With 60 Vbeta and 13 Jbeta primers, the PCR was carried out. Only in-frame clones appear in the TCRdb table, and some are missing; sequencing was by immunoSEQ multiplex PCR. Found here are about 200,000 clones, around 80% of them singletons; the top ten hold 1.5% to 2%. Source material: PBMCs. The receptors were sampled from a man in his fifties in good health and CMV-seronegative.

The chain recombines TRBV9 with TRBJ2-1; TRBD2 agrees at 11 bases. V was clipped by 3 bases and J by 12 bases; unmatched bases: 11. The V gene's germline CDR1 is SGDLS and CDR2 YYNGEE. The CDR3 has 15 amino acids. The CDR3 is CASSDTSGRGPGQFF. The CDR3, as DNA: TGTGCCAGCAGCGACACTAGCGGGAGAGGGCCCGGGCAGTTCTTC.

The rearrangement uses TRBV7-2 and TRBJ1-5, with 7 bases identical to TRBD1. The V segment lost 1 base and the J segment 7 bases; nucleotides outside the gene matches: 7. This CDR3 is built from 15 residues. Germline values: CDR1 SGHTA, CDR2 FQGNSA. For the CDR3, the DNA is TGTGCCAGCAGCTTAGTTGCAGGGGGGCTCCAGCCCCAGCATTTT. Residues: CASSLVAGGLQPQHF.

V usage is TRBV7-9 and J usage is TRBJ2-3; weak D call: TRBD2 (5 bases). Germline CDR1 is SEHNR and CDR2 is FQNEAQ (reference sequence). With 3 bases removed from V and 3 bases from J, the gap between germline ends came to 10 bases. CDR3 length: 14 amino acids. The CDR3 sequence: CASSFSRLTDTQYF. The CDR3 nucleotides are TGTGCCAGCAGCTTTAGTAGACTAACAGATACGCAGTATTTT.

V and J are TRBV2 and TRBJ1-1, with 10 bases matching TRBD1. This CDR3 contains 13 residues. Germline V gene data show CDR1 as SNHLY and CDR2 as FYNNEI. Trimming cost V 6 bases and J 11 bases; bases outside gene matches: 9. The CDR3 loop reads CASSEVEGQGAFF. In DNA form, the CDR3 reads TGTGCCAGCAGCGAGGTAGAGGGACAGGGGGCTTTCTTT. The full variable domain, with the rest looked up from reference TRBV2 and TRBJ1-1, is EPEVTQTPSHQVTQMGQEVILRCVPISNHLYFYWYRQILGQKVEFLVSFYNNEISEKSEIFDDQFSVERPDGSNFTLKIRSTKLEDSAMYFCASSEVEGQGAFFGQGTRLTVV.

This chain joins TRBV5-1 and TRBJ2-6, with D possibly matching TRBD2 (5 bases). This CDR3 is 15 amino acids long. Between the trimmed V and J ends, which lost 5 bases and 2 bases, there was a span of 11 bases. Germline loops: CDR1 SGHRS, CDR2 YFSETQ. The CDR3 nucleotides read TGCGCCAGCAGGGGGAGCTCTGCTGGGGCCAACGTCCTGACTTTC. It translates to CASRGSSAGANVLTF.

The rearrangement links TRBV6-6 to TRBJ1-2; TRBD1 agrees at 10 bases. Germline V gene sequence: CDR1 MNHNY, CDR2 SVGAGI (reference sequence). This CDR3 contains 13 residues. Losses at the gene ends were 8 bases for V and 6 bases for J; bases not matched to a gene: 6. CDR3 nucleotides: TGTGCCAGCGGAACGGGACAGGGGAATGGCTACACCTTC. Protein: CASGTGQGNGYTF.

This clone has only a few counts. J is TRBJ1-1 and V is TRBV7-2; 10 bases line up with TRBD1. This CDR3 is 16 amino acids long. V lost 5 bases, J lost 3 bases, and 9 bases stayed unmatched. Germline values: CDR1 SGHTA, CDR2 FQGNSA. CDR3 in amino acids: CASSAPDRGLYTEAFF. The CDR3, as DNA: TGTGCCAGCAGCGCCCCTGACAGGGGGCTGTACACTGAAGCTTTCTTT.

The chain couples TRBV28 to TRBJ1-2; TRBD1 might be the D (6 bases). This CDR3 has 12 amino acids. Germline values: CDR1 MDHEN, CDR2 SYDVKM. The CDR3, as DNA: TGTGCTTGTGCTGTGGGGGCGGAAGGCTACACCTTC. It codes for CACAVGAEGYTF.

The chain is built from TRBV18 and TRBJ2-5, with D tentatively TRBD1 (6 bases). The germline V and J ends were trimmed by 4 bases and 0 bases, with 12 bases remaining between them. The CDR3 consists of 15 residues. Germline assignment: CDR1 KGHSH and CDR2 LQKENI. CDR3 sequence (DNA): TGTGCCAGCTCACACACCTGGACAGACCAAGAGACCCAGTACTTC. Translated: CASSHTWTDQETQYF.

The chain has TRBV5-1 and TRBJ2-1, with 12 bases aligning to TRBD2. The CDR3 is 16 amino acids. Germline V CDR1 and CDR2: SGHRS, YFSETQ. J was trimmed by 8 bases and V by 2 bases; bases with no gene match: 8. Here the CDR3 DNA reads TGCGCCAGCAGCTTAGGACTAGCGGGATTGAACTATGAGCAGTTCTTC. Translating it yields CASSLGLAGLNYEQFF.

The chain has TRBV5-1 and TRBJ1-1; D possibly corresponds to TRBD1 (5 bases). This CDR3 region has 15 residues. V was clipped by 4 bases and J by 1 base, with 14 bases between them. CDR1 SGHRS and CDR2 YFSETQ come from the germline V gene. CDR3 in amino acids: CASSKHPDRNTEAFF. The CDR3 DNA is TGCGCCAGCAGCAAACACCCCGACAGGAACACTGAAGCTTTCTTT.

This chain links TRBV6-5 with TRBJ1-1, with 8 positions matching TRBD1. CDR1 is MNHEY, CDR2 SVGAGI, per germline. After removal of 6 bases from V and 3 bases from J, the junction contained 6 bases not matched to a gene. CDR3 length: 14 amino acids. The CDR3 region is CASSSGGADTEAFF. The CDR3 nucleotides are TGTGCCAGCAGCTCAGGGGGCGCTGACACTGAAGCTTTCTTT.

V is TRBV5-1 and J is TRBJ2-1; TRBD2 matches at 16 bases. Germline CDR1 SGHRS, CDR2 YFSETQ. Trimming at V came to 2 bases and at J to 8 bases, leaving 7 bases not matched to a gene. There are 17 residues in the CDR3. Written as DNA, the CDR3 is TGCGCCAGCAGCTTTTCGGGGACTAGCGGGAGGGCCGATGAGCAGTTCTTC. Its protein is CASSFSGTSGRADEQFF.

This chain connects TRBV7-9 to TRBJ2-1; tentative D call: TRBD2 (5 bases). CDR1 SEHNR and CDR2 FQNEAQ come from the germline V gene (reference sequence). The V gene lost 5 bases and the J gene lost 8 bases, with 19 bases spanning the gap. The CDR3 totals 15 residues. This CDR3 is CASSRTGLLLDEQFF. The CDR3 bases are TGTGCCAGCAGCCGGACTGGCCTCCTCTTAGATGAGCAGTTCTTC.

CDR3 nucleotides: TGTGCCAGCAGTTACACCGGGACTAGCGGTTACAATGAGCAGTTCTTC. Translated: CASSYTGTSGYNEQFF. The chain uses TRBV11-2 and TRBJ2-1, with 11 bases fitting TRBD2. The CDR3 covers 16 residues. Germline lookup yields CDR1 SGHAT and CDR2 FQNNGV. V lost 6 bases to trimming and J lost 4 bases; unmatched junction nucleotides: 8.

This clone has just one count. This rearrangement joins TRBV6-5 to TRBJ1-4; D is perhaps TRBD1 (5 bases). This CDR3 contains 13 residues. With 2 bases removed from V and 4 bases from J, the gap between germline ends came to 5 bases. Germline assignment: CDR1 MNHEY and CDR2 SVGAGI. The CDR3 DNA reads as TGTGCCAGCAGTTACAGGGGTAATGAAAAACTGTTTTTT. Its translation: CASSYRGNEKLFF.